The 9 T cell receptor beta chains presented below share a single source sample, sequenced in a study of beta chain features in type 1 diabetes. cDNA synthesis used the whole RNA isolate, giving expressed TCRB sequences. Profiling relied on immunoSEQ multiplex PCR, and the TCRdb table lists in-frame clones only, not all of them. The sample lists 500,000 to 700,000 clones, roughly a sixth seen once, with roughly 0.098% in the top ten. The sample comprised naive CD4+ T cells from blood. These receptors were collected from a man between 18 and 35 years old in good health.

This chain connects TRBV5-4 to TRBJ1-2, with D perhaps matching TRBD1 (5 bases). The CDR3 is made up of 15 amino acids. Germline loops: CDR1 SGHNT, CDR2 YYREEE (reference sequence). The germline V and J ends were trimmed by 4 bases and 4 bases, with 17 bases remaining between them. CDR3: CASSPEPGKGYGYTF. The DNA for the CDR3 is TGTGCCAGCAGCCCCGAGCCAGGGAAGGGCTATGGCTACACCTTC.

This clone was seen more than once but under ten times. The rearrangement links TRBV6-5 to TRBJ1-3; D uncertain. The CDR3 runs to 15 residues. In germline, CDR1 is MNHEY, CDR2 SVGAGI. Trimming took 2 bases from V and 4 from J, leaving 12 bases between them. The CDR3 DNA reads TGTGCCAGCAGTTACGGCGGGGTGAGAGGAAACACCATATATTTT. Its translation is CASSYGGVRGNTIYF.

The chain couples TRBV9 to TRBJ1-6; 7 bases fit TRBD1. With 0 bases clipped from V and 7 bases from J, the junction kept 4 bases outside the gene matches. The CDR3 consists of 15 residues. Looked up from germline, CDR1 is SGDLS and CDR2 is YYNGEE. This CDR3 is CASSVATGWNSPLHF. CDR3 nucleotides: TGTGCCAGCAGCGTAGCGACAGGGTGGAATTCACCCCTCCACTTT.

This clone was found a few times. The same CDR3 also results from other DNA sequences found in this sample. The J gene is TRBJ2-2, the V gene TRBV7-3; D is undetermined. This CDR3 is built from 14 residues. V lost 5 bases, J lost 1 base, and 8 bases lay in between. Per germline, CDR1 SGHTA and CDR2 FQGTGA. Written as DNA, the CDR3 is TGTGCCAGCAGCCCCCGACAGAACACCGGGGAGCTGTTTTTT. Residues: CASSPRQNTGELFF.

The chain is built from TRBV11-3 and TRBJ2-3; the D call may be TRBD1 or TRBD2 (6 bases each). V lost 4 bases and J lost 3, with 14 bases in between. The CDR3 loop spans 15 amino acids. From germline, CDR1 is SGHNT and CDR2 YENEEA. The CDR3 reads CASSSRTGATDTQYF. CDR3 in DNA: TGTGCCAGCAGCTCCCGGACGGGGGCTACAGATACGCAGTATTTT.

This chain joins TRBV28 and TRBJ2-7; possibly TRBD1 for D (5 bases). Looked up from germline, CDR1 is MDHEN and CDR2 is SYDVKM. The CDR3 is 12 residues long. V was clipped by 6 bases and J by 5 bases, with 11 bases between them. This CDR3 reads CASRKQGDEQYF. DNA of the CDR3: TGTGCCAGCAGAAAGCAGGGCGACGAGCAGTACTTC. The entire variable domain, with the rest obtained from reference TRBV28 and TRBJ2-7, is as follows: DVKVTQSSRYLVKRTGEKVFLECVQDMDHENMFWYRQDPGLGLRLIYFSYDVKMKEKGDIPEGYSVSREKKERFSLILESASTNQTSMYLCASRKQGDEQYFGPGTRLTVT.

In its sample, this clone was seen a few times. The V gene is TRBV13, the J gene TRBJ2-7; TRBD2 aligns across 9 bases. This CDR3 has 19 residues. The V gene end was trimmed by 2 bases and the J gene end by 1 base; junction bases not matched to a gene: 15. Per germline, CDR1 PRHDT and CDR2 FYEKMQ (reference sequence). In DNA form, the CDR3 reads TGTGCCAGCAGCTTATCGCAGGGTCCGGGACTAGCCCCGTCCTACGAGCAGTACTTC. Translated, it gives CASSLSQGPGLAPSYEQYF.

The rearrangement uses TRBV30 and TRBJ1-1, with D possibly TRBD1 on 6 matching bases. Germline V CDR1 and CDR2: GTSNPN, SVGIG (reference sequence). This CDR3 has 16 residues. V was shortened by 3 bases and J by 3 bases, with 20 bases between the two germline ends. The CDR3 region has the DNA TGTGCCTGGAGCCTCCCGGGGCTCAAGGGGGACACTGAAGCTTTCTTT. As protein: CAWSLPGLKGDTEAFF.

This chain joins TRBV11-2 and TRBJ1-2; no reliable D call. This CDR3 is 12 amino acids long. CDR1 and CDR2 from the germline V gene are SGHAT and FQNNGV. With 1 base removed from V and 8 bases from J, the gap between germline ends came to 8 bases. The CDR3 region is CASSLGPEGYTF. In nucleotides, the CDR3 is TGTGCCAGCAGCTTAGGTCCTGAGGGCTACACCTTC.